A single sample gave rise to the 8 T cell receptor beta chains below, sequenced in a study of T cells in Graves' hyperthyroidism and ophthalmopathy. Template material for amplifying TCR beta CDR3 regions consisted of RNA transcripts. Initially, a first-round RT-PCR of the TCR CDR3 employed the HTBI primer set. One entry per CDR3 protein, called by TCRdb with MiXCR from the multiplex PCR reads. Of fewer than 900,000 distinct CDR3 sequences listed, about 16% are singletons. The sequenced material came from blood. The receptor source for this set is a man between 18 and 35 years old with Graves' hyperthyroidism.

This rearrangement joins TRBV27 to TRBJ2-1; D uncertain. The CDR3 is made up of 13 amino acids. In germline, CDR1 is MNHEY, CDR2 SMNVEV (reference sequence). V was pared by 2 bases and J by 8 bases, with 10 bases between. The CDR3 reads CASSLKGIYEQFF. Here the CDR3 DNA reads TGTGCCAGCAGTTTAAAGGGAATCTATGAGCAGTTCTTC.

This clonotype was picked up many times. The chain links TRBV30 to TRBJ2-3, with a weak D call TRBD1 (5 bases). Germline assignment: CDR1 GTSNPN and CDR2 SVGIG (reference sequence). This CDR3 is built from 13 residues. V was shortened by 0 bases and J by 1 base, with 5 bases between the two germline ends. DNA of the CDR3: TGTGCCTGGAGTGTAGGGGGCACAGATACGCAGTATTTT. Translated: CAWSVGGTDTQYF.

This clonotype was seen only a few times. The chain recombines TRBV7-2 with TRBJ2-5; tentative D call: TRBD1 (6 bases). CDR3 size: 15 residues. V was cut by 1 base and J by 2 bases, with 11 bases left in between. Per the germline V gene, CDR1 is SGHTA and CDR2 is FQGNSA. The CDR3 protein is CASSLDPGTQETQYF. CDR3 coding DNA: TGTGCCAGCAGCTTAGATCCGGGGACACAAGAGACCCAGTACTTC.

The rearrangement joins TRBV5-1 to TRBJ1-1, with TRBD1 matching over 7 bases. Unmatched junction bases numbered 12, after V lost 4 bases and J lost 6 bases. This CDR3 has 15 amino acids. Germline assignment: CDR1 SGHRS and CDR2 YFSETQ. The DNA for the CDR3 is TGCGCCAGCAGCGCCATAGACAGGGTCACGGCTGAAGCTTTCTTT. Translation gives CASSAIDRVTAEAFF.

This clonotype showed up many times. CDR3 sequence: CSAREGDTTNTEAFF. The CDR3 bases are TGCAGTGCTAGAGAGGGGGACACAACGAACACTGAAGCTTTCTTT. The chain links TRBV20-1 to TRBJ1-1; tentatively, D is TRBD1 (6 bases). V shed 0 bases and J shed 1 base, with 12 bases lying between them. Per germline, CDR1 DFQATT and CDR2 SNEGSKA (reference sequence). The CDR3 has 15 residues.

This clonotype was detected a few times. This chain uses TRBV14 with TRBJ1-2, with no clear D. V was trimmed by 4 bases and J by 2 bases, leaving 8 bases between them. Germline assignment: CDR1 SGHDN and CDR2 FVKESK. This CDR3 has 13 residues. CDR3 amino acids: CASSLMTNYGYTF. As DNA, the CDR3 is TGTGCCAGCAGCCTTATGACCAACTATGGCTACACCTTC.

The chain links TRBV6-2 or TRBV6-3 to TRBJ2-2; tentatively, D is TRBD1 or TRBD2 (7 bases each). The CDR3 has 16 residues. The germline gives CDR1 MNHEY, CDR2 SVGEGT. The V end was cut by 7 bases, the J end by 2 bases, with 17 bases between. The chain's CDR3 is CASTPRGGLNTGELFF. The DNA for the CDR3 is TGTGCCAGCACTCCCAGGGGGGGACTCAACACCGGGGAGCTGTTTTTT.

A few counts support this clonotype. This rearrangement joins TRBV19 to TRBJ1-5, with D perhaps matching TRBD1 (6 bases). This CDR3 spans 16 amino acids. CDR1 and CDR2 from the germline V gene are LNHDA and SQIVND (reference sequence). The V end was cut by 5 bases, the J end by 4 bases, with 18 bases between. CDR3 sequence: CASSPIPGQRNQPQHF. DNA for the CDR3: TGTGCCAGTAGTCCAATTCCAGGACAGAGGAATCAGCCCCAGCATTTT.